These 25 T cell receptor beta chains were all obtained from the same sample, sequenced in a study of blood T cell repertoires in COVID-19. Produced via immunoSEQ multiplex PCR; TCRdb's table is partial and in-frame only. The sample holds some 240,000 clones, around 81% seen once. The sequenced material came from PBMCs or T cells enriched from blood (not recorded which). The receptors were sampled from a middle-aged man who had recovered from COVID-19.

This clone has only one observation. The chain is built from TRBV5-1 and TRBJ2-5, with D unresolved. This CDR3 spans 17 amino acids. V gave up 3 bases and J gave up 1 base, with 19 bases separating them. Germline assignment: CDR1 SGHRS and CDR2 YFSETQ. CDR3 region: CASSSPTTRPGQETQYF. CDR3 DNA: TGCGCCAGCAGCTCGCCGACGACGAGGCCGGGCCAAGAGACCCAGTACTTC.

The CDR3 loop is CASSPAAGAITGELFF. The CDR3 DNA is TGTGCCAGCAGCCCAGCAGCGGGGGCGATCACCGGGGAGCTGTTTTTT. The chain has TRBV3-1 (or the pseudogene TRBV3-2) and TRBJ2-2; TRBD2 matches 8 bases. The CDR3 is made up of 16 amino acids. Germline lookup yields CDR1 LGHDT and CDR2 YNNKEL (reference sequence). The V segment lost 4 bases and the J segment 4 bases; nucleotides outside the gene matches: 8.

CDR3 sequence (DNA): TGTGCCATCAGTGAGGATAGGACAGGGGGCGGGCAGCCCCAGCATTTT. It yields the protein CAISEDRTGGGQPQHF. V usage is TRBV10-3 and J usage is TRBJ1-5, with TRBD1 matching over 11 bases. The CDR3 totals 16 residues. Germline V gene lookup returns CDR1 ENHRY and CDR2 SYGVKD. Trimming removed 2 bases from V and 7 bases from J; junction bases left unmatched: 7.

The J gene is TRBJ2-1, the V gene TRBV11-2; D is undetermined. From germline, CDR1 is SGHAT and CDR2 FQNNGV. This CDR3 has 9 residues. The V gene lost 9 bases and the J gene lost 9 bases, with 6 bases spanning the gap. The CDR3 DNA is TGTGCCAGAGTGAGTGAGCAGTTCTTC. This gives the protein CARVSEQFF.

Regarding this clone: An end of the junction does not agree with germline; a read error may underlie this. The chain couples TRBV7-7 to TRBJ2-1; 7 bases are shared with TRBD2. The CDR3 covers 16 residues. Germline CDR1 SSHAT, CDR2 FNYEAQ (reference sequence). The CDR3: CASSLDLTGGSNEQFF. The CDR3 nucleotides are TGTGCTAGCAGCTTAGACCTAACGGGGGGATCCAATGAGCAGTTCTTC.

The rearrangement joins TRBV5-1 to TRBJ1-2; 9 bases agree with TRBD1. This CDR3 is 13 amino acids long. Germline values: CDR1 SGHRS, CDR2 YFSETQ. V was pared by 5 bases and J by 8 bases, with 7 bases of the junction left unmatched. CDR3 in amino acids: CASRGSDRGGYTF. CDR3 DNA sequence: TGCGCCAGCAGGGGTTCGGACAGGGGCGGCTACACCTTC. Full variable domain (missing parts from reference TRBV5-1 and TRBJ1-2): KAGVTQTPRYLIKTRGQQVTLSCSPISGHRSVSWYQQTPGQGLQFLFEYFSETQRNKGNFPGRFSGRQFSNSRSEMNVSTLELGDSALYLCASRGSDRGGYTFGSGTRLTVV.

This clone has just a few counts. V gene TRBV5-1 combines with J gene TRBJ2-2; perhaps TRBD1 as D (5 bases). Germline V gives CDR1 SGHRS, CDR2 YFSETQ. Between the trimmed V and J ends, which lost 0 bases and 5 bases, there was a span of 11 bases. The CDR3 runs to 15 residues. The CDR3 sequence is CASSLAAGSTGELFF. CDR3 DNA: TGCGCCAGCAGCTTGGCCGCAGGGTCTACCGGGGAGCTGTTTTTT.

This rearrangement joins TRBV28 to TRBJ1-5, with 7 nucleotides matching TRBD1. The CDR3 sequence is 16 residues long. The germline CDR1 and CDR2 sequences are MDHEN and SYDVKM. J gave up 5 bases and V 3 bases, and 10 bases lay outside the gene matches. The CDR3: CASSLREVGQYQPQHF. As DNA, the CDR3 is TGTGCCAGCAGTTTGCGTGAGGTGGGACAGTATCAGCCCCAGCATTTT. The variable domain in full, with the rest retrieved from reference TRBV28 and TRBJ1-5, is DVKVTQSSRYLVKRTGEKVFLECVQDMDHENMFWYRQDPGLGLRLIYFSYDVKMKEKGDIPEGYSVSREKKERFSLILESASTNQTSMYLCASSLREVGQYQPQHFGDGTRLSIL.

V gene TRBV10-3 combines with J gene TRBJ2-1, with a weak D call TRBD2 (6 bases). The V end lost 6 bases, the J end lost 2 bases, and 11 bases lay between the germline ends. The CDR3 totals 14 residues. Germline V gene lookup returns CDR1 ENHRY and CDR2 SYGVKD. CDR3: CAIRRDSTYNEQFF. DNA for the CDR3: TGTGCCATCAGACGGGACTCAACCTACAATGAGCAGTTCTTC.

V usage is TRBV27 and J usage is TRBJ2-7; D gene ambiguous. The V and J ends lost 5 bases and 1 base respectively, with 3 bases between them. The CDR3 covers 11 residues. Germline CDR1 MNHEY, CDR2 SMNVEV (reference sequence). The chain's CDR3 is CASSTSYEQYF. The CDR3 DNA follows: TGTGCCAGCAGTACATCCTACGAGCAGTACTTC.

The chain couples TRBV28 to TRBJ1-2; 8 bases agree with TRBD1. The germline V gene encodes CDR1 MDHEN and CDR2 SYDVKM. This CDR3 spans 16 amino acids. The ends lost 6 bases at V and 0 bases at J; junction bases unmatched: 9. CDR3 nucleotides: TGTGCCAGCAGCTCTAGACAGGGGCTTCCTAACTATGGCTACACCTTC. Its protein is CASSSRQGLPNYGYTF.

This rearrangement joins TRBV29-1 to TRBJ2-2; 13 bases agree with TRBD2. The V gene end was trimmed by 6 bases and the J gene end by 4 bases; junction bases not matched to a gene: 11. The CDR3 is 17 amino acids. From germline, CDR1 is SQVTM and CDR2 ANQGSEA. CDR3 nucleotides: TGCAGCGTACAAGGACTAGCGGGGGCCCAGGGCACCGGGGAGCTGTTTTTT. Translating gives CSVQGLAGAQGTGELFF.

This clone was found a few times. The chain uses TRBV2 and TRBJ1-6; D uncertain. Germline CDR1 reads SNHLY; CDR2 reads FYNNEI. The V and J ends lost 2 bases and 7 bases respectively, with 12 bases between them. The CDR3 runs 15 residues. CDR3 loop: CASSEQASGNSPLHF. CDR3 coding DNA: TGTGCCAGCAGTGAACAGGCCTCCGGAAATTCACCCCTCCACTTT.

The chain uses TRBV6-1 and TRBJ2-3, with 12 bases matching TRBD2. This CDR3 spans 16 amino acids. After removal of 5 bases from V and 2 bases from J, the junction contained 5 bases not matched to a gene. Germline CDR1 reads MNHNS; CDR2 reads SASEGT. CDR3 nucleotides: TGTGCCAGCAGTAAAGGACTAGCGGGGACCACAGATACGCAGTATTTT. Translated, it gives CASSKGLAGTTDTQYF.

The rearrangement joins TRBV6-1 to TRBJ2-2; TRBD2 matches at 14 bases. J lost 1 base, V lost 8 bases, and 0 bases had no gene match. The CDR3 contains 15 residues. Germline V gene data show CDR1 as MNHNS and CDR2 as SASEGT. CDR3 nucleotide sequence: TGTGCCAGCGGACTAGCGGGAGGGAACACCGGGGAGCTGTTTTTT. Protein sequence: CASGLAGGNTGELFF.

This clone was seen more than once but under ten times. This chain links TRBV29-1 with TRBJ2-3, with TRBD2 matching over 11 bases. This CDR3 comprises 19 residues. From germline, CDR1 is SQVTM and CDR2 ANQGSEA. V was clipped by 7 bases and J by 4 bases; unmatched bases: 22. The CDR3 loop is CSALPPTSGSIRVADTQYF. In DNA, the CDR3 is TGCAGCGCCCTACCCCCTACTAGCGGGAGTATTAGAGTGGCAGATACGCAGTATTTT.

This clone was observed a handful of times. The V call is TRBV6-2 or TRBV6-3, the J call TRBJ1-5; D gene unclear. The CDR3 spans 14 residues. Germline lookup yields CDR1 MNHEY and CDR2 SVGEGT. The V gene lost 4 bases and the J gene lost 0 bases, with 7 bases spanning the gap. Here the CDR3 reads CASSSSGSNQPQHF. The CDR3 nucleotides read TGTGCCAGCAGTTCGTCGGGTAGCAATCAGCCCCAGCATTTT.

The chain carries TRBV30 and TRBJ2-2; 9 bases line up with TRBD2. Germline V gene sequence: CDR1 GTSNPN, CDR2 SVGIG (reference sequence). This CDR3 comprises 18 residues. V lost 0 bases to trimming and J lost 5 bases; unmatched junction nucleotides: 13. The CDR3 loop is CAWSVRASGVRMTGELFF. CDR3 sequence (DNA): TGTGCCTGGAGTGTACGGGCTAGCGGGGTGCGGATGACCGGGGAGCTGTTTTTT.

CDR3 residues: CASGGGLAGGPGNTGELFF. CDR3 nucleotide sequence: TGTGCCAGCGGTGGGGGTCTAGCGGGAGGGCCCGGGAACACCGGGGAGCTGTTTTTT. The rearrangement uses TRBV11-2 and TRBJ2-2; 12 nucleotides align to TRBD2. This CDR3 comprises 19 residues. CDR1 SGHAT and CDR2 FQNNGV come from the germline V gene. V trimming: 8 bases; J trimming: 1 base; junction bases outside the gene matches: 14.

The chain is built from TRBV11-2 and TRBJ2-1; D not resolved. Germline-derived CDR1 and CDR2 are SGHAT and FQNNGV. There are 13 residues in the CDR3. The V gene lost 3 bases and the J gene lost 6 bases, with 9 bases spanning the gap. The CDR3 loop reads CASSFNRVNEQFF. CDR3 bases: TGTGCCAGCAGCTTTAATCGGGTCAATGAGCAGTTCTTC.

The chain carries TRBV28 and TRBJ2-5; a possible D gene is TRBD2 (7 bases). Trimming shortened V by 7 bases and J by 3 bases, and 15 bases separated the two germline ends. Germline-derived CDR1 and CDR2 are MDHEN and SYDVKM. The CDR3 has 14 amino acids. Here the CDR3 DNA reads TGTGCCAGCAACCCGAGGGGGGGAGAAGAGACCCAGTACTTC. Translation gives CASNPRGGEETQYF.

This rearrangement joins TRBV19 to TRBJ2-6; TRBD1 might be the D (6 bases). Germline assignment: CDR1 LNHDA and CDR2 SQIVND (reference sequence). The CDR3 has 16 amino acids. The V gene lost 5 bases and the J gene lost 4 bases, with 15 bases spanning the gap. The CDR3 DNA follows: TGTGCCAGTAGTGTCCTCACAGGGACCGGGGCCAACGTCCTGACTTTC. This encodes CASSVLTGTGANVLTF.

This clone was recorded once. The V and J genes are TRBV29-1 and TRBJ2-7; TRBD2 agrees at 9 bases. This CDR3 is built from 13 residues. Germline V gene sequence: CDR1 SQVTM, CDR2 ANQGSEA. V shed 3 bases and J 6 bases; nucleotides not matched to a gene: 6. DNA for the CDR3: TGCAGCGTTGACGCGGGAGGGCCCTCCGAGCAGTACTTC. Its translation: CSVDAGGPSEQYF.

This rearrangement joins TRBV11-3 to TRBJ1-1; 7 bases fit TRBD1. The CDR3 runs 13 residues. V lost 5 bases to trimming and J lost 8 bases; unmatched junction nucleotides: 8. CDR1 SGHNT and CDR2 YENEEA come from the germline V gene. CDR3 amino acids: CASSAYRGREAFF. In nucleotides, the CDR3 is TGTGCCAGCAGCGCCTACAGGGGTAGGGAAGCTTTCTTT. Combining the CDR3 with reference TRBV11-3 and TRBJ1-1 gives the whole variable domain EAGVVQSPRYKIIEKKQPVAFWCNPISGHNTLYWYLQNLGQGPELLIRYENEEAVDDSQLPKDRFSAERLKGVDSTLKIQPAELGDSAVYLCASSAYRGREAFFGQGTRLTVV.

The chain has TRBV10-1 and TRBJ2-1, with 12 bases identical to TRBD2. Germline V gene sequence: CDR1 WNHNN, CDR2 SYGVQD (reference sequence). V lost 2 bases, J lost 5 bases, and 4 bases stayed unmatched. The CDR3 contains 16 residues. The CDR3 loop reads CASSEVGLAGNNEQFF. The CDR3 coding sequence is TGCGCCAGCAGTGAGGTTGGACTAGCGGGGAACAATGAGCAGTTCTTC.